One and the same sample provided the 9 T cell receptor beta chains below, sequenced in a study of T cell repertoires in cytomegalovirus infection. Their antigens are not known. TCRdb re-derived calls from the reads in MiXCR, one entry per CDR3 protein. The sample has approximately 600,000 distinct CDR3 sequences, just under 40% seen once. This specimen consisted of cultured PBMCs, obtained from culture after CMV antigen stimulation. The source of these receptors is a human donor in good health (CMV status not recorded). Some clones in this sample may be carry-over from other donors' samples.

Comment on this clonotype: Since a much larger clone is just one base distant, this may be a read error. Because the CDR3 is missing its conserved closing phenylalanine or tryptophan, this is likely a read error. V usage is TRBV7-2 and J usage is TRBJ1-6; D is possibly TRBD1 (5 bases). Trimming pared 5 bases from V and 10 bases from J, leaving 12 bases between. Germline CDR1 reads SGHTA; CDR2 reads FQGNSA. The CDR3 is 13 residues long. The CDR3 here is CASSRGGDSPLHC. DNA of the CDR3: TGTGCCAGCAGCCGCGGGGGGGACTCACCCCTCCACTGT.

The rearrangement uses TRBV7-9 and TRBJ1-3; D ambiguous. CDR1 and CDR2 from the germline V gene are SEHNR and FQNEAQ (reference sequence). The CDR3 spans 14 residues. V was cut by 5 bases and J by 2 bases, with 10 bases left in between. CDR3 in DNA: TGTGCCAGCAGCCCAGTGGGTGCTGGAAACACCATATATTTT. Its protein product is CASSPVGAGNTIYF. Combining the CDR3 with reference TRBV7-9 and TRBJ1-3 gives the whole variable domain DTGVSQNPRHKITKRGQNVTFRCDPISEHNRLYWYRQTLGQGPEFLTYFQNEAQLEKSRLLSDRFSAERPKGSFSTLEIQRTEQGDSAMYLCASSPVGAGNTIYFGEGSWLTVV.

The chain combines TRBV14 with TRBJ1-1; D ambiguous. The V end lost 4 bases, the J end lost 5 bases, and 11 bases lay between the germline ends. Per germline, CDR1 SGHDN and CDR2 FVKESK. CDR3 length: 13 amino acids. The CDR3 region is CASSPGFSTEAFF. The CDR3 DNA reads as TGTGCCAGCAGCCCCGGCTTCAGTACTGAAGCTTTCTTT.

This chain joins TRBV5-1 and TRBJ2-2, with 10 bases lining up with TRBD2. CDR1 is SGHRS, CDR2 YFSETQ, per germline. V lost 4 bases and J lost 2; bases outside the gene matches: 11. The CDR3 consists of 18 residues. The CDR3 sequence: CASSDRGASGSNTGELFF. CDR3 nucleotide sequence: TGCGCCAGCAGCGATCGAGGGGCTAGCGGGAGTAACACCGGGGAGCTGTTTTTT.

In DNA, the CDR3 is TGCGCCAGCAGCCTGCGCATAGTTAGACAGGGGGCATACAATGAGCAGTTCTTC. Its translation is CASSLRIVRQGAYNEQFF. This sequence joins TRBV4-1 and TRBJ2-1; TRBD1 agrees at 10 bases. CDR1 is MGHRA, CDR2 YSYEKL, per germline. This CDR3 contains 18 residues. V dropped 4 bases and J dropped 4; count of bases not matched to a gene: 13.

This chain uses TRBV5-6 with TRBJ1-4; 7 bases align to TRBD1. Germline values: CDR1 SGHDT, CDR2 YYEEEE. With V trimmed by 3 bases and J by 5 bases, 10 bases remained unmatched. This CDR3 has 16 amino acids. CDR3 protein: CASSSWTGMTNEKLFF. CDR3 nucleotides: TGTGCCAGCAGCTCATGGACAGGCATGACGAATGAAAAACTGTTTTTT. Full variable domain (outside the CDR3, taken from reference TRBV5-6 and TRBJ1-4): DAGVTQSPTHLIKTRGQQVTLRCSPKSGHDTVSWYQQALGQGPQFIFQYYEEEERQRGNFPDRFSGHQFPNYSSELNVNALLLGDSALYLCASSSWTGMTNEKLFFGSGTQLSVL.

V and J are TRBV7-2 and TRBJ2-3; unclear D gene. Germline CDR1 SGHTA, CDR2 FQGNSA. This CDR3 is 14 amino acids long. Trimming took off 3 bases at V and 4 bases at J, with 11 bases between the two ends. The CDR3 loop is CASSLLGRPDTQYF. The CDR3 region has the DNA TGTGCCAGCAGCTTGTTAGGGCGGCCAGATACGCAGTATTTT.

In nucleotides, the CDR3 is TGTGCCAGCAGCCCGCTGTCAGGGGGGCAGGCAGATACGCAGTATTTT. Amino acids: CASSPLSGGQADTQYF. This chain connects TRBV5-4 to TRBJ2-3; D perhaps matches TRBD1 (7 bases). Germline assignment: CDR1 SGHNT and CDR2 YYREEE (reference sequence). V was clipped by 4 bases and J by 4 bases, with 19 bases between them. CDR3 length: 16 amino acids.

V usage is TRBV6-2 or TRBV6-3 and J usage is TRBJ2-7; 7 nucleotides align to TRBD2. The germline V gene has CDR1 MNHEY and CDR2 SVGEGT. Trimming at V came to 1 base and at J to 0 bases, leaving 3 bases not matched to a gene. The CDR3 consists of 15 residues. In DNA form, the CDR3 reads TGTGCCAGCAGTTACTTCGGCGGGAGCTCCTACGAGCAGTACTTC. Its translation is CASSYFGGSSYEQYF.